The 21 T cell receptor beta chains reported below all come from one sample, sequenced in a study of T cells in Graves' hyperthyroidism and ophthalmopathy. Amplified TCR beta CDR3 regions came from RNA transcripts. Carried out on the TCR CDR3, a first-round RT-PCR used the HTBI primer set. TCRdb re-called the multiplex PCR reads through MiXCR, storing one row per CDR3 protein. The sample consists of some 600,000 distinct CDR3 sequences, around 14% of them appearing once. Sequencing input: blood. These receptors came from a young woman with Graves' hyperthyroidism that later progressed to Graves' ophthalmopathy.

This chain links TRBV4-3 with TRBJ2-1; no firm D call. V lost 1 base to trimming and J lost 1 base, with 8 bases between them. The CDR3 has 15 amino acids. Germline V lookup: CDR1 LGHNA, CDR2 YSLEER. The CDR3 region is CASSQVWESYNEQFF. CDR3 in DNA: TGCGCCAGCAGCCAAGTTTGGGAATCCTACAATGAGCAGTTCTTC.

As regards this clonotype: Mismatch with germline at one junction end may stem from a read error. V and J are TRBV6-9 and TRBJ1-5; D is possibly TRBD1 (5 bases). Germline loops: CDR1 MNHGY, CDR2 SVAAGI. The CDR3 is 17 amino acids. This chain's CDR3 is CVSSYRPRHLGDQPQHF. The CDR3, as DNA: TGTGTCAGCAGTTATAGACCTAGACACCTAGGGGATCAGCCCCAGCATTTT.

This sequence joins TRBV5-1 and TRBJ2-5, with 14 bases identical to TRBD2. This CDR3 comprises 16 residues. Germline values: CDR1 SGHRS, CDR2 YFSETQ. Unmatched junction bases numbered 3, after V lost 0 bases and J lost 5 bases. This chain's CDR3 is CASSLARTSGGETQYF. The CDR3 bases are TGCGCCAGCAGCTTGGCCAGGACTAGCGGGGGGGAGACCCAGTACTTC.

This clonotype came up many times. The J gene is TRBJ2-7, the V gene TRBV7-3; perhaps TRBD2 as D (6 bases). The germline CDR1 and CDR2 sequences are SGHTA and FQGTGA. Trimming removed 0 bases from V and 3 bases from J, with 15 bases in between. CDR3 length: 16 amino acids. CDR3 protein: CASSLTGGDGFYEQYF. DNA of the CDR3: TGTGCCAGCAGCTTAACTGGCGGGGACGGTTTCTACGAGCAGTACTTC.

The V call is TRBV7-9, the J call TRBJ1-1; D may be TRBD1 (5 bases). Deletions cut 1 base from V and 5 bases from J, with 14 bases between. The CDR3 has 15 amino acids. The germline V gene encodes CDR1 SEHNR and CDR2 FQNEAQ (reference sequence). The CDR3 sequence: CASSLGGVPGTEAFF. In DNA form, the CDR3 reads TGTGCCAGCAGCTTAGGGGGCGTCCCGGGGACTGAAGCTTTCTTT. Looking up the rest from reference TRBV7-9 and TRBJ1-1 gives the full variable domain: DTGVSQNPRHKITKRGQNVTFRCDPISEHNRLYWYRQTLGQGPEFLTYFQNEAQLEKSRLLSDRFSAERPKGSFSTLEIQRTEQGDSAMYLCASSLGGVPGTEAFFGQGTRLTVV.

This clonotype was counted ten times or more. This chain uses TRBV27 with TRBJ2-1; D remains unclear. Germline CDR1 reads MNHEY; CDR2 reads SMNVEV (reference sequence). This CDR3 has 12 residues. V shed 5 bases and J shed 10 bases, with 12 bases lying between them. DNA of the CDR3: TGTGCCAGCAGTACCAACCCCAAAGAGCAGTTCTTC. It codes for CASSTNPKEQFF.

This clonotype was seen repeatedly, ten times or more. The rearrangement joins TRBV2 to TRBJ1-1; D is undetermined. Germline V gene lookup returns CDR1 SNHLY and CDR2 FYNNEI. Deletions cut 6 bases from V and 6 bases from J, with 14 bases between. CDR3 length equals 13 residues. This chain's CDR3 is CASRVGVRSEAFF. CDR3 DNA sequence: TGTGCCAGCAGGGTCGGGGTGAGGTCTGAAGCTTTCTTT.

This clonotype was recorded a few times. The chain couples TRBV7-2 to TRBJ1-3, with 7 bases that match TRBD1. CDR1 is SGHTA and CDR2 is FQGNSA in the germline V gene. V lost 4 bases, J lost 4 bases, and 7 bases stayed unmatched. The CDR3 loop spans 15 amino acids. The CDR3: CASSSQTGSGNTIYF. The DNA for the CDR3 is TGTGCCAGCAGCTCCCAGACAGGGTCAGGAAACACCATATATTTT.

This clonotype appeared many times. The V call is TRBV5-1, the J call TRBJ1-4; D gene uncertain. The CDR3 spans 16 residues. Germline values: CDR1 SGHRS, CDR2 YFSETQ. V was shortened by 0 bases and J by 0 bases, with 9 bases between the two germline ends. This CDR3 reads CASSLAGRTTNEKLFF. CDR3 in DNA: TGCGCCAGCAGCTTGGCCGGGCGGACAACTAATGAAAAACTGTTTTTT.

This clonotype has ten or more counts. V usage is TRBV7-2 and J usage is TRBJ2-5, with 13 bases matching TRBD2. Germline values: CDR1 SGHTA, CDR2 FQGNSA. This CDR3 has 15 amino acids. V shed 7 bases, J shed 4 bases, and the junction held 6 bases outside the gene matches. The DNA for the CDR3 is TGTGCCAGCAAGACTAGCGGGAGGATGAGAGAGACCCAGTACTTC. As protein: CASKTSGRMRETQYF.

In the case of this clonotype: With a much larger clone just one base away, this may be a read error. This sequence joins TRBV7-9 and TRBJ1-1; a weak D match, TRBD1 (5 bases). Germline V lookup: CDR1 SEHNR, CDR2 FQNEAQ (reference sequence). The CDR3 has 18 amino acids. As DNA, the CDR3 is TGTGCCAGCAGCTTAGTGGCGTTGGCAGGGAGGCAGAACACTGAAACTTTCTTT. Its translation is CASSLVALAGRQNTETFF.

This clonotype was counted at least ten times. V gene TRBV6-1 combines with J gene TRBJ2-7, with no clear D. Germline assignment: CDR1 MNHNS and CDR2 SASEGT. Trimming left V 2 bases short and J 5 bases short, with 16 bases between. The CDR3 has 15 residues. The CDR3 coding sequence is TGTGCCAGCAGTGAATCCACCTTGGACGGAGACGAGCAGTACTTC. This sequence encodes CASSESTLDGDEQYF.

This clonotype was seen a handful of times. This may come from a read error, since a much larger clone is one base off. The final CDR3 position lacks the conserved phenylalanine or tryptophan, pointing to a likely read error. The V and J genes are TRBV7-2 and TRBJ2-7, with no clear D. The CDR3 totals 15 residues. The germline CDR1 and CDR2 sequences are SGHTA and FQGNSA. V was trimmed by 0 bases and J by 2 bases, leaving 11 bases between them. CDR3 nucleotides: TGTGCCAGCAGCTTAGCGTGGACGGATACCTACGAGCAGTACCTC. Its protein product is CASSLAWTDTYEQYL.

This clonotype came up a few times. This rearrangement joins TRBV14 to TRBJ1-2, with D possibly being TRBD1 (5 bases). Germline values: CDR1 SGHDN, CDR2 FVKESK. The CDR3 spans 15 residues. Between the trimmed V and J ends, which lost 0 bases and 8 bases, there was a span of 16 bases. The CDR3 sequence: CASSQEVGLPYGYTF. The CDR3 nucleotides read TGTGCCAGCAGCCAAGAAGTGGGACTCCCTTACGGCTACACCTTC.

This clonotype has only a few counts. J is TRBJ1-3 and V is TRBV6-1; weak D call: TRBD1 (5 bases). In germline, CDR1 is MNHNS, CDR2 SASEGT. The CDR3 has 15 amino acids. V lost 6 bases, J lost 0 bases, and 12 bases lay in between. The CDR3 reads CASRMDTSSGNTIYF. The CDR3 bases are TGTGCCAGCAGGATGGACACAAGCTCTGGAAACACCATATATTTT.

This clonotype was seen repeatedly, ten times or more. The J gene is TRBJ2-1, the V gene TRBV30; 7 bases are a match to TRBD2. Per germline, CDR1 GTSNPN and CDR2 SVGIG (reference sequence). After removal of 3 bases from V and 4 bases from J, the junction contained 6 bases not matched to a gene. The length of the CDR3 is 14 residues. This chain's CDR3 is CAWRRAGIYNEQFF. DNA of the CDR3: TGTGCCTGGAGAAGAGCGGGAATTTACAATGAGCAGTTCTTC.

The rearrangement joins TRBV9 to TRBJ2-5; the D gene is possibly TRBD2 (6 bases). The CDR3 length is 15 residues. Trimming took 4 bases from V and 5 from J, leaving 18 bases between them. CDR1 and CDR2 (germline): SGDLS, YYNGEE. The DNA for the CDR3 is TGTGCCAGCAGCCCCGAGGGGACTTGGGGGGAGACCCAGTACTTC. It yields the protein CASSPEGTWGETQYF. Looking up the rest from reference TRBV9 and TRBJ2-5 gives the full variable domain: DSGVTQTPKHLITATGQRVTLRCSPRSGDLSVYWYQQSLDQGLQFLIQYYNGEERAKGNILERFSAQQFPDLHSELNLSSLELGDSALYFCASSPEGTWGETQYFGPGTRLLVL.

This clonotype was found many times. The V call is TRBV29-1, the J call TRBJ2-2, with D possibly being TRBD1 (6 bases). Looked up from germline, CDR1 is SQVTM and CDR2 is ANQGSEA. V was pared by 6 bases and J by 8 bases, with 25 bases between. This CDR3 has 16 residues. The CDR3 loop is CSVHATGTSREGELFF. The CDR3 DNA reads as TGCAGCGTCCACGCTACCGGGACATCGAGGGAGGGGGAGCTGTTTTTT.

In its sample, this clonotype was seen many times. The chain uses TRBV28 and TRBJ1-6; D is unclear. The V gene's germline CDR1 is MDHEN and CDR2 SYDVKM. Trimming took off 3 bases at V and 2 bases at J, with 8 bases between the two ends. This CDR3 has 15 amino acids. The CDR3 DNA is TGTGCCAGCAGTTTTGCGGTTCCCTATAATTCACCCCTCCACTTT. Translation: CASSFAVPYNSPLHF.

The chain links TRBV13 to TRBJ2-1, with D unresolved. The V gene's germline CDR1 is PRHDT and CDR2 FYEKMQ (reference sequence). Trimming removed 6 bases at V and 7 bases at J, with 22 bases between. This CDR3 has 16 residues. CDR3 sequence reads: CASSTRVPPQRNEQFF. CDR3 nucleotide sequence: TGTGCCAGCAGTACCCGGGTTCCACCCCAGAGAAATGAGCAGTTCTTC. The variable domain in full, completed from reference TRBV13 and TRBJ2-1, reads AAGVIQSPRHLIKEKRETATLKCYPIPRHDTVYWYQQGPGQDPQFLISFYEKMQSDKGSIPDRFSAQQFSDYHSELNMSSLELGDSALYFCASSTRVPPQRNEQFFGPGTRLTVL.

In this sample, this clonotype turned up many times. The J gene is TRBJ2-1, the V gene TRBV14, with unresolved D. With 1 base removed from V and 10 bases from J, the gap between germline ends came to 5 bases. This CDR3 region has 11 residues. The germline CDR1 and CDR2 sequences are SGHDN and FVKESK. The CDR3 DNA reads TGTGCCAGCAGCCAAGCGGAGGAGCAGTTCTTC. Protein sequence: CASSQAEEQFF.